This passage covers 20 T cell receptor beta chains from one sample sequenced in a study of blood T cell repertoires in COVID-19. Produced via immunoSEQ multiplex PCR; TCRdb's table is partial and in-frame only. The data show about 140,000 clones, around 86% seen once. The specimen was peripheral blood. These receptors all stem from a human donor in a cohort sampled during active COVID-19.

J is TRBJ2-7 and V is TRBV23-1; TRBD2 matches 10 bases. TRBV23-1 is noted as an ORF with a role that remains uncertain. V was pared by 0 bases and J by 5 bases, with 13 bases of the junction left unmatched. The CDR3 runs to 18 residues. CDR3: CASSQSGASGGSTHEQYF. The CDR3 DNA is TGCGCCAGCAGTCAATCCGGGGCTAGCGGGGGAAGTACCCACGAGCAGTACTTC.

This clone was detected only a few times. This rearrangement joins TRBV19 to TRBJ1-5, with 7 bases identical to TRBD1. The germline V gene encodes CDR1 LNHDA and CDR2 SQIVND (reference sequence). The CDR3 has 13 residues. The ends lost 7 bases at V and 6 bases at J; junction bases unmatched: 6. This chain's CDR3 is CASIRQGGQPQHF. DNA of the CDR3: TGTGCCAGTATCCGACAGGGAGGTCAGCCCCAGCATTTT.

This clone has just one count. This chain joins TRBV18 and TRBJ1-2; TRBD1 aligns across 9 bases. J was trimmed by 6 bases and V by 3 bases; bases with no gene match: 2. The CDR3 is made up of 13 amino acids. Per germline, CDR1 KGHSH and CDR2 LQKENI. CDR3 DNA: TGTGCCAGCTCACCGGACAGGGGAAATGGCTACACCTTC. It yields the protein CASSPDRGNGYTF.

This sequence joins TRBV4-1 and TRBJ1-1; 7 bases align to TRBD1. This CDR3 is built from 18 residues. CDR1 and CDR2 (germline): MGHRA, YSYEKL. V gave up 0 bases and J gave up 5 bases; unmatched junction bases: 15. The CDR3 DNA is TGCGCCAGCAGCCAAGAGGGAGAAGGGGGCGAGTTTGGAACTGAAGCTTTCTTT. Its translation is CASSQEGEGGEFGTEAFF.

J is TRBJ2-7 and V is TRBV28, with 7 bases that match TRBD1. Germline values: CDR1 MDHEN, CDR2 SYDVKM. Losses at the gene ends were 5 bases for V and 4 bases for J; bases not matched to a gene: 5. The CDR3 extends over 13 amino acids. CDR3 loop: CASSGDSRYEQYF. The CDR3 DNA follows: TGTGCCAGCAGTGGGGACAGTCGGTACGAGCAGTACTTC.

The V call is TRBV14, the J call TRBJ2-1, with D uncertain. The CDR3 sequence is 15 residues long. Deletions cut 0 bases from V and 2 bases from J, with 8 bases between. Germline CDR1 SGHDN, CDR2 FVKESK. CDR3 region: CASSQDLSAYNEQFF. The DNA for the CDR3 is TGTGCCAGCAGCCAAGATCTTTCAGCCTACAATGAGCAGTTCTTC.

The chain has TRBV29-1 and TRBJ2-7, with TRBD1 matching over 8 bases. In germline, CDR1 is SQVTM, CDR2 ANQGSEA. The CDR3 is 14 residues long. Trimming at V came to 2 bases and at J to 0 bases, leaving 3 bases not matched to a gene. The CDR3 DNA reads TGCAGCGTTGAAAACAGGGGGTCCTCCTACGAGCAGTACTTC. Translated, it gives CSVENRGSSYEQYF.

Only one count was recorded for this clone. The chain employs TRBV7-8 and TRBJ2-2, with D possibly being TRBD2 (5 bases). V lost 5 bases, J lost 7 bases, and 8 bases lay in between. The V gene's germline CDR1 is SGHVS and CDR2 FQNEAQ. The CDR3 has 12 residues. CDR3 DNA: TGTGCCAGCAGCCTGAGCGGCGGGGAGCTGTTTTTT. The encoded protein is CASSLSGGELFF. The full variable domain, rest sourced from reference TRBV7-8 and TRBJ2-2, is GAGVSQSPRYKVAKRGQDVALRCDPISGHVSLFWYQQALGQGPEFLTYFQNEAQLDKSGLPSDRFFAERPEGSVSTLKIQRTQQEDSAVYLCASSLSGGELFFGEGSRLTVL.

The chain couples TRBV6-6 to TRBJ2-5; D is uncertain. The V and J ends lost 2 bases and 3 bases respectively, with 10 bases between them. The CDR3 covers 14 residues. The germline V gene encodes CDR1 MNHNY and CDR2 SVGAGI (reference sequence). Here the CDR3 reads CASSYHRLEETQYF. DNA of the CDR3: TGTGCCAGCAGTTACCACAGATTGGAAGAGACCCAGTACTTC.

The chain uses TRBV10-1 and TRBJ2-7; D not certain. Per germline, CDR1 WNHNN and CDR2 SYGVQD (reference sequence). V was clipped by 0 bases and J by 4 bases, with 7 bases between them. The CDR3 extends over 13 amino acids. The CDR3 DNA follows: TGCGCCAGCAGTGAGTCGGGCAGGTACGAGCAGTACTTC. Translating it yields CASSESGRYEQYF.

The V and J genes are TRBV28 and TRBJ2-1, with 8 bases fitting TRBD1. CDR3 length: 14 amino acids. Germline-derived CDR1 and CDR2 are MDHEN and SYDVKM. The V and J ends lost 3 bases and 6 bases, in that order; junction bases with no gene match: 4. CDR3 region: CASSLPGGFNEQFF. DNA of the CDR3: TGTGCCAGCAGTTTGCCAGGGGGCTTCAATGAGCAGTTCTTC.

V is TRBV13 and J is TRBJ1-1; D perhaps matches TRBD1 (6 bases). Germline lookup yields CDR1 PRHDT and CDR2 FYEKMQ (reference sequence). The V gene lost 4 bases and the J gene lost 7 bases, with 16 bases spanning the gap. The CDR3 has 14 residues. The CDR3 DNA sequence: TGTGCCAGCAGCTCCCGGGACACCTTAGATGAAGCTTTCTTT. Its translation is CASSSRDTLDEAFF.

The rearrangement links TRBV2 to TRBJ1-2, with D possibly being TRBD1 (5 bases). Trimming pared 4 bases from V and 4 bases from J, leaving 16 bases between. The CDR3 has 15 residues. Germline assignment: CDR1 SNHLY and CDR2 FYNNEI. The CDR3 nucleotides are TGTGCCAGCAGTGTAGCCAAGACAGTTATCTATGGCTACACCTTC. This gives the protein CASSVAKTVIYGYTF.

This rearrangement joins TRBV7-2 to TRBJ2-4; maybe TRBD2 (5 bases). CDR1 is SGHTA and CDR2 is FQGNSA in the germline V gene. Trimming shortened V by 5 bases and J by 0 bases, and 8 bases separated the two germline ends. The CDR3 sequence is 14 residues long. CDR3 bases: TGTGCCAGCAGCCACGGGGAAGCCAAAAACATTCAGTACTTC. This gives the protein CASSHGEAKNIQYF.

The chain links TRBV28 to TRBJ2-2; 9 bases agree with TRBD2. Germline-derived CDR1 and CDR2 are MDHEN and SYDVKM. The CDR3 runs to 21 residues. V shed 4 bases and J 4 bases; nucleotides not matched to a gene: 22. The chain's CDR3 is CASSSPGQGVRGGLGTGELFF. DNA for the CDR3: TGTGCCAGCAGTTCCCCGGGCCAGGGGGTGCGGGGGGGGCTCGGCACCGGGGAGCTGTTTTTT. The full variable domain, its missing parts supplied by reference TRBV28 and TRBJ2-2, is DVKVTQSSRYLVKRTGEKVFLECVQDMDHENMFWYRQDPGLGLRLIYFSYDVKMKEKGDIPEGYSVSREKKERFSLILESASTNQTSMYLCASSSPGQGVRGGLGTGELFFGEGSRLTVL.

This clone was picked up one time. J is TRBJ1-6 and V is TRBV5-8; 9 bases fit TRBD1. The ends lost 4 bases at V and 2 bases at J; junction bases unmatched: 16. CDR3 length: 20 amino acids. From germline, CDR1 is SGHTS and CDR2 YDEGEE. CDR3 region: CASSPTPHRGRPPYNSPLHF. CDR3 coding DNA: TGTGCCAGCAGCCCGACCCCCCACAGGGGGCGCCCCCCCTATAATTCACCCCTCCACTTT.

The rearrangement uses TRBV18 and TRBJ1-4, with a possible D match to TRBD1 (5 bases). V gave up 3 bases and J gave up 4 bases, with 9 bases separating them. This CDR3 comprises 14 residues. Germline CDR1 is KGHSH and CDR2 is LQKENI. The CDR3: CASSPTANNEKLFF. The CDR3 bases are TGTGCCAGCTCACCGACAGCTAATAATGAAAAACTGTTTTTT.

The rearrangement uses TRBV2 and TRBJ1-5, with TRBD1 matching over 7 bases. Germline trimming cut 1 base from V and 2 bases from J; bases unmatched to any gene: 2. The CDR3 has 15 residues. Germline lookup yields CDR1 SNHLY and CDR2 FYNNEI. The CDR3 spells CASSEEQGRNQPQHF. The CDR3 DNA follows: TGTGCCAGCAGTGAAGAACAGGGGCGCAATCAGCCCCAGCATTTT.

CDR3 residues: CASSLWASGGTGANVLTF. Here the CDR3 DNA reads TGCGCCAGCAGCTTGTGGGCTAGCGGGGGGACTGGGGCCAACGTCCTGACTTTC. The chain recombines TRBV5-1 with TRBJ2-6; 11 bases match TRBD2. Germline CDR1 is SGHRS and CDR2 is YFSETQ. The ends lost 1 base at V and 2 bases at J; junction bases unmatched: 5. The CDR3 runs to 18 residues. The full variable domain, in which reference TRBV5-1 and TRBJ2-6 provide the parts outside the CDR3, is KAGVTQTPRYLIKTRGQQVTLSCSPISGHRSVSWYQQTPGQGLQFLFEYFSETQRNKGNFPGRFSGRQFSNSRSEMNVSTLELGDSALYLCASSLWASGGTGANVLTFGAGSRLTVL.

This clone was picked up one time. This chain connects TRBV5-1 to TRBJ2-7, with D maybe TRBD1 (6 bases). The CDR3 sequence is 16 residues long. Trimming took off 3 bases at V and 1 base at J, with 17 bases between the two ends. Per the germline V gene, CDR1 is SGHRS and CDR2 is YFSETQ. This CDR3 is CASSSTTTGKSYEQYF. The CDR3 nucleotides are TGCGCCAGCAGCTCGACGACGACAGGAAAATCCTACGAGCAGTACTTC.